This T cell receptor (beta chain) was documented in a study of sequential checkpoint blockade in melanoma. Study at large: Randomization was 1:1 between first-line nivolumab→ipilimumab and ipilimumab→nivolumab. After both sequences, patients received maintenance nivolumab.

Germline values: CDR1 MNHNY, CDR2 SVGAGI (reference sequence). There are 14 residues in the CDR3. V lost 2 bases and J lost 0, with 5 bases in between. The sample's treatment: randomized to nivolumab then ipilimumab (arm A) or the reverse (arm B). Live CD3+CD8+ CD19− CD56− cells were sorted from PBMCs. The assay was immunoSEQ multiplex PCR, and TCRdb's table has in-frame clones only and misses some. The table has under 20,000 clones, about 80% seen once; the top ten hold approximately 40%. This receptor was obtained from a human donor with melanoma. This chain uses TRBV6-6 with TRBJ1-5; D remains ambiguous. This sample comprised CD8+ T cells sorted from blood (inferred from file names), obtained from a patient given nivolumab and ipilimumab in sequence. The CDR3 protein is CASSYEGSNQPQHF. DNA of the CDR3: TGTGCCAGCAGTTACGAGGGTAGCAATCAGCCCCAGCATTTT.